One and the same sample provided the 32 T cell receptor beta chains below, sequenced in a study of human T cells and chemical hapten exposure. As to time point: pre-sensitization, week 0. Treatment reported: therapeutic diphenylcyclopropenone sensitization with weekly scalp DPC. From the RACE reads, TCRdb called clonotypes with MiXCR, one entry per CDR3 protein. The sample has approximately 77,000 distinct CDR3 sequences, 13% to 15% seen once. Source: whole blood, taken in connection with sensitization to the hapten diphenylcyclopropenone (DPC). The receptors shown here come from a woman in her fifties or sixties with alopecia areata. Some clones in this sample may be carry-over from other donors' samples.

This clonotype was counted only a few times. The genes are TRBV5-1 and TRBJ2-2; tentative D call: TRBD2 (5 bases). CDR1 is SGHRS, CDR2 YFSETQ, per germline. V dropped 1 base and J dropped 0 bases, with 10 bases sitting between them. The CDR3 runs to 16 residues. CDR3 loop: CASSLLGGSNTGELFF. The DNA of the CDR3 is TGCGCCAGCAGCTTGTTGGGCGGGTCGAACACCGGGGAGCTGTTTTTT.

This chain's CDR3 is CASTKNTGSTGGTEAFF. The CDR3 DNA is TGTGCCAGCACCAAGAATACAGGGTCAACCGGCGGCACTGAAGCTTTCTTT. This chain connects TRBV12-3 or TRBV12-4 to TRBJ1-1, with a tentative D call TRBD1 (6 bases). The CDR3 has 17 amino acids. Trimming removed 7 bases at V and 4 bases at J, with 25 bases between.

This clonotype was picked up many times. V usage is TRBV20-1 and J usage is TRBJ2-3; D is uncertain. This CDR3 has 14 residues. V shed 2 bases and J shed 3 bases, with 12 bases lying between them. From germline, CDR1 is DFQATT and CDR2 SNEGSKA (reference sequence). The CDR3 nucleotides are TGCAGTGCTAGAAAAGTCGGAACGACAGATACGCAGTATTTT. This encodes CSARKVGTTDTQYF.

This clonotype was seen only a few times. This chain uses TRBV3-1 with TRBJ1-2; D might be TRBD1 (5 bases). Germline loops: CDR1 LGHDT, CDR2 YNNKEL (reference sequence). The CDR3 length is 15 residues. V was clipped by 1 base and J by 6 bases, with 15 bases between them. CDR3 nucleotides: TGTGCCAGCAGCCAAGTCCGGGGCGCCAGGGATGGCTACACCTTC. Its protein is CASSQVRGARDGYTF.

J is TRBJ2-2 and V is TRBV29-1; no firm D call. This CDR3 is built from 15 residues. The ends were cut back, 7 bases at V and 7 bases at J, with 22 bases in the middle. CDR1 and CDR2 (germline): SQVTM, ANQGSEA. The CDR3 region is CSGSEASIRGGELFF. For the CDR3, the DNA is TGCAGCGGCTCCGAAGCGTCCATACGTGGCGGGGAGCTGTTTTTT.

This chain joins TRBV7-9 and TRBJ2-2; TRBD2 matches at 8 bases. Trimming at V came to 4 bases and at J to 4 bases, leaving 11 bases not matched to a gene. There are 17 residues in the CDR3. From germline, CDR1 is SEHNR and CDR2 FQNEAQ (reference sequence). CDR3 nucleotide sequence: TGTGCCAGCAGCTATGGGGGCAGCGGGAGTTTCACCGGGGAGCTGTTTTTT. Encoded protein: CASSYGGSGSFTGELFF.

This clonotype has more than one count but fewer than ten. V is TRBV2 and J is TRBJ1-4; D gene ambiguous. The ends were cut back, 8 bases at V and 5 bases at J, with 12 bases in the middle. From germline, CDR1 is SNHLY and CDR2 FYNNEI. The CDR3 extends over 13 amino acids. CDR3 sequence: CASGAGNNEKLFF. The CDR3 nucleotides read TGTGCCAGCGGAGCTGGAAACAATGAAAAACTGTTTTTT. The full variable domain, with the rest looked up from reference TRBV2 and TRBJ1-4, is EPEVTQTPSHQVTQMGQEVILRCVPISNHLYFYWYRQILGQKVEFLVSFYNNEISEKSEIFDDQFSVERPDGSNFTLKIRSTKLEDSAMYFCASGAGNNEKLFFGSGTQLSVL.

As DNA, the CDR3 is TGTGCCAGCAGCGTGACAGGGGACGGGATGAACATTCAGTACTTC. Residues: CASSVTGDGMNIQYF. This chain joins TRBV7-2 and TRBJ2-4, with 8 bases matching TRBD1. Germline V gene sequence: CDR1 SGHTA, CDR2 FQGNSA. Losses at the gene ends were 5 bases for V and 7 bases for J; bases not matched to a gene: 10. CDR3 size: 15 residues.

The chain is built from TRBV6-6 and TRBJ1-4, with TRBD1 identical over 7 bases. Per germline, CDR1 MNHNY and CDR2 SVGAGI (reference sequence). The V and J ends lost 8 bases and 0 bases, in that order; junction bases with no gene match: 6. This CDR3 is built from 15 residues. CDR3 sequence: CASGDSLATNEKLFF. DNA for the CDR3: TGTGCCAGCGGGGACAGCCTTGCAACTAATGAAAAACTGTTTTTT.

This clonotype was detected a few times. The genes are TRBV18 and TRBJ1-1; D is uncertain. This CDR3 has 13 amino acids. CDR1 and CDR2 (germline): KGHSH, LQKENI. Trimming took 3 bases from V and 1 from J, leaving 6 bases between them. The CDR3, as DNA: TGTGCCAGCTCACCCAAGGGGAACACTGAAGCTTTCTTT. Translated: CASSPKGNTEAFF.

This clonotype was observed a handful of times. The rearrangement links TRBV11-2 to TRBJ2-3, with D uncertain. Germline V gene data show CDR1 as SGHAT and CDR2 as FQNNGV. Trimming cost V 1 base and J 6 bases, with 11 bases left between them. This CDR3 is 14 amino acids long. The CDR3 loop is CASSLVWKLDTQYF. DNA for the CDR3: TGTGCCAGCAGCTTAGTTTGGAAATTGGATACGCAGTATTTT.

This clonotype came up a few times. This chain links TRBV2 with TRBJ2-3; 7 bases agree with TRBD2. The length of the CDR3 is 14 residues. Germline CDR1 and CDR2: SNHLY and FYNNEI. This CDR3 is CVIMVAGVSDTQYF. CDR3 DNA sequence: TGTGTCATAATGGTGGCGGGAGTCTCAGATACGCAGTATTTT.

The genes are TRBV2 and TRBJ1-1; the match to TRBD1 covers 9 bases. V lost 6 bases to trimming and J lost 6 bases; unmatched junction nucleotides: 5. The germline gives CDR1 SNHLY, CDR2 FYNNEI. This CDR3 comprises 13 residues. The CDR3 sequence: CASRGQGNAEAFF. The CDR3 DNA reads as TGTGCCAGCAGGGGACAGGGCAATGCTGAAGCTTTCTTT.

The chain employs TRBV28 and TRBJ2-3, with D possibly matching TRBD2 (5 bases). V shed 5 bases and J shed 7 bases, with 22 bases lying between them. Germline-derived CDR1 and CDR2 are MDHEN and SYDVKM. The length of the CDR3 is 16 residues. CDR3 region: CASSQDSAARKNTQYF. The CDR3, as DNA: TGTGCCAGCAGTCAGGATAGCGCAGCCCGAAAGAATACGCAGTATTTT.

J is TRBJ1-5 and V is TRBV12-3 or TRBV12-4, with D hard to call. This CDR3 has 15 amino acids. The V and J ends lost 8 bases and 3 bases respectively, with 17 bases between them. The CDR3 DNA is TGTGCCAGCGTCTTCTCTCAGGAACTCAATCAGCCCCAGCATTTT. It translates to CASVFSQELNQPQHF.

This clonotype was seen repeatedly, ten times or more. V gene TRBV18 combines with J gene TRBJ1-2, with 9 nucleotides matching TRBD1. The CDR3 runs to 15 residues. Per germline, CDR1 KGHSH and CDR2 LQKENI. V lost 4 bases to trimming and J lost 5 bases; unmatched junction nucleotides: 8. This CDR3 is CASSRAGQGIYGYTF. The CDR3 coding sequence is TGTGCCAGCTCACGGGCGGGACAGGGAATATATGGCTACACCTTC. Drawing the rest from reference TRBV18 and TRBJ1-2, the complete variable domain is NAGVMQNPRHLVRRRGQEARLRCSPMKGHSHVYWYRQLPEEGLKFMVYLQKENIIDESGMPKERFSAEFPKEGPSILRIQQVVRGDSAAYFCASSRAGQGIYGYTFGSGTRLTVV.

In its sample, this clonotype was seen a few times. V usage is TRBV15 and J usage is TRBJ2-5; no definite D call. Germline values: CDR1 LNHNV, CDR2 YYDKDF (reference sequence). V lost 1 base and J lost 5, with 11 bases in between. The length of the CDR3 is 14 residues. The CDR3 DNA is TGTGCCACCAGCAGAGTTGTCCTGACGGAGACCCAGTACTTC. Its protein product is CATSRVVLTETQYF.

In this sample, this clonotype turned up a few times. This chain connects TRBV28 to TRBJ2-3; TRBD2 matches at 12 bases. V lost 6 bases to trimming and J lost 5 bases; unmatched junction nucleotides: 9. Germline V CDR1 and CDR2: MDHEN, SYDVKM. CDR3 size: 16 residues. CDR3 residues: CASRISSGRAIDTQYF. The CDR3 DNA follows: TGTGCCAGCAGAATCTCTAGCGGGAGGGCTATAGATACGCAGTATTTT.

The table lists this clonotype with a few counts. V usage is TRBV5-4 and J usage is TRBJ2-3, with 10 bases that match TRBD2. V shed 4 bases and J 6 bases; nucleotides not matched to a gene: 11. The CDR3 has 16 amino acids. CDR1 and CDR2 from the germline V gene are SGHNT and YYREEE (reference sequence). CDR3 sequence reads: CASSLRPSGSSDTQYF. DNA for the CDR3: TGTGCCAGCAGCCTGAGGCCTAGCGGGAGCTCGGATACGCAGTATTTT.

The CDR3 loop is CASGKETQYF. In nucleotides, the CDR3 is TGTGCCAGCGGAAAAGAGACCCAGTACTTC. The V and J genes are TRBV7-2 and TRBJ2-5; unclear D gene. The CDR3 spans 10 residues. CDR1 is SGHTA and CDR2 is FQGNSA in the germline V gene. Deletions cut 8 bases from V and 3 bases from J, with 4 bases between.

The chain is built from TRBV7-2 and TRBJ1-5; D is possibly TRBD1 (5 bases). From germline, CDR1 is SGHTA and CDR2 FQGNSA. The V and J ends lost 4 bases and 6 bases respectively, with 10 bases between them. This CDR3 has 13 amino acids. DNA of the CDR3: TGTGCCAGCAGCTGGACAAGTAGTCAGCCCCAGCATTTT. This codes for CASSWTSSQPQHF.

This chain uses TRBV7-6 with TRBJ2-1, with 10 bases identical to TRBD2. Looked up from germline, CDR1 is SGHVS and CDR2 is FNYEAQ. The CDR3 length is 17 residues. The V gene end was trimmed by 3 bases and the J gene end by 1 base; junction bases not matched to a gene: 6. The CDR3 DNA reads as TGTGCCAGCAGCTTGGCTAGCGGGAGAGGTTCCTACAATGAGCAGTTCTTC. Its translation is CASSLASGRGSYNEQFF.

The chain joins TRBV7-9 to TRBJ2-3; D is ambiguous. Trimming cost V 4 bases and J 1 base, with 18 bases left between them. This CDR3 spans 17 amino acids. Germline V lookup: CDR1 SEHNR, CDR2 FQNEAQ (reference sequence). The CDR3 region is CASSSQLRTVRTDTQYF. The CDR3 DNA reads TGTGCCAGCAGCTCCCAACTCCGGACGGTCCGCACAGATACGCAGTATTTT.

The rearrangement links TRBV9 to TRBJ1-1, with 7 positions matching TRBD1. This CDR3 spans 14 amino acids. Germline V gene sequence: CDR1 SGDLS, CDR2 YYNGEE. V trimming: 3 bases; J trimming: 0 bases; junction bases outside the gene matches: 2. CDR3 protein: CASSAGTVNTEAFF. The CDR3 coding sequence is TGTGCCAGCAGCGCCGGGACAGTGAACACTGAAGCTTTCTTT.

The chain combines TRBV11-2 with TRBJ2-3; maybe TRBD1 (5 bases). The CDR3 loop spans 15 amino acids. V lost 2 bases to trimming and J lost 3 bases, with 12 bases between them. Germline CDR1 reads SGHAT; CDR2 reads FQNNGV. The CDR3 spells CASSLQGMRTDTQYF. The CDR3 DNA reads TGTGCCAGCAGCTTACAGGGAATGCGGACAGATACGCAGTATTTT.

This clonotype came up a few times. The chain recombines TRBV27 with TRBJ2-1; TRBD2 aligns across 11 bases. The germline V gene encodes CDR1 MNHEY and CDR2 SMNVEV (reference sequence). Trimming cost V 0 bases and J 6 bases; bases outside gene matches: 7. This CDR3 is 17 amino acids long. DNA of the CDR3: TGTGCCAGCAGTTTATCGAGCCCTAGCGGGAGGAGCAATGAGCAGTTCTTC. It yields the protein CASSLSSPSGRSNEQFF.

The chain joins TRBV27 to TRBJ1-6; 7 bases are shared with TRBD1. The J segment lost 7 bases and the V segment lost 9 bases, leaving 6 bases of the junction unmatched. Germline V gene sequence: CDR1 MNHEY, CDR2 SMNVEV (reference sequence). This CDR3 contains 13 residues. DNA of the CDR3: TGTGCCAGTAGTACAGGGGTAAATTCACCCCTCCACTTT. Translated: CASSTGVNSPLHF.

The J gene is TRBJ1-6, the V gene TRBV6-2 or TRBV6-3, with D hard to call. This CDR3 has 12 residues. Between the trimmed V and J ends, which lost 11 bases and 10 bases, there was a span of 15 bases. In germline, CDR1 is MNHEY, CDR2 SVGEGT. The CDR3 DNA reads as TGTGCCGCAGGCCCACCAGAATCACCCCTCCACTTT. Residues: CAAGPPESPLHF.

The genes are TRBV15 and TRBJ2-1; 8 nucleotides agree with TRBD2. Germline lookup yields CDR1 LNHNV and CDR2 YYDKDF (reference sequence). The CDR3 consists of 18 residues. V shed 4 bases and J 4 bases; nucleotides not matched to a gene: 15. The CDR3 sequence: CATSKPSGPLGVYNEQFF. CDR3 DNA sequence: TGTGCCACCAGCAAGCCTAGCGGGCCCCTAGGGGTTTACAATGAGCAGTTCTTC.

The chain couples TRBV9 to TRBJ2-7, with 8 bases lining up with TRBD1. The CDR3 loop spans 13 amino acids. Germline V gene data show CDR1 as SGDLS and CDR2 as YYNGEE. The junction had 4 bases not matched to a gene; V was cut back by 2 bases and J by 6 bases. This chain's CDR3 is CASSVKTGAEQYF. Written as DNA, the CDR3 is TGTGCCAGCAGCGTTAAGACAGGGGCCGAGCAGTACTTC.

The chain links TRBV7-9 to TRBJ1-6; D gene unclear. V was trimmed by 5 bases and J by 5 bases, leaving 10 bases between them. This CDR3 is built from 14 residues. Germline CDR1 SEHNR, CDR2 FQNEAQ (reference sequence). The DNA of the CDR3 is TGTGCCAGCAGCGTAGGAGGTGATAATTCACCCCTCCACTTT. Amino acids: CASSVGGDNSPLHF.

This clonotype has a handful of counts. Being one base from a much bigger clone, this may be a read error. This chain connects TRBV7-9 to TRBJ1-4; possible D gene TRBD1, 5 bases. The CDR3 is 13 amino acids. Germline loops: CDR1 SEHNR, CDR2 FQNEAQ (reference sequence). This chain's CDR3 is CDSSRGQGEKLFF. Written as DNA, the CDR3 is TGTGACAGCAGCCGAGGACAAGGAGAAAAACTGTTTTTT.